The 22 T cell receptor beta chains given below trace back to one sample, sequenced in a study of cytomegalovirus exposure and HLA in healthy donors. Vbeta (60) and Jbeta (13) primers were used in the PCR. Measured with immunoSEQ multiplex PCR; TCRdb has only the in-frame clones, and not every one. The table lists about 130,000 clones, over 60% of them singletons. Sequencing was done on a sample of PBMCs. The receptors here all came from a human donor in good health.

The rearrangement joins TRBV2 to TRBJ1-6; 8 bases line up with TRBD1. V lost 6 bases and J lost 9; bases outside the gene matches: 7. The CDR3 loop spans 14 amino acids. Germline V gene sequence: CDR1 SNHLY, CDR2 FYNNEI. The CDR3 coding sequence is TGTGCCAGCAGAGACAGGGGAGCAGGTTCACCCCTCCACTTT. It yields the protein CASRDRGAGSPLHF. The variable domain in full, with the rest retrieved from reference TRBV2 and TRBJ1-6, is EPEVTQTPSHQVTQMGQEVILRCVPISNHLYFYWYRQILGQKVEFLVSFYNNEISEKSEIFDDQFSVERPDGSNFTLKIRSTKLEDSAMYFCASRDRGAGSPLHFGNGTRLTVT.

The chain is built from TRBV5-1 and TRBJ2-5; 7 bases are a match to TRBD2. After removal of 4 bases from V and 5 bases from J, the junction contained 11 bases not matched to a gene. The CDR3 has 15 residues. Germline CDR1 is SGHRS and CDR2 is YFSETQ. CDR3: CASSALLAPQETQYF. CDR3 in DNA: TGCGCCAGCAGCGCTCTACTAGCGCCTCAGGAGACCCAGTACTTC.

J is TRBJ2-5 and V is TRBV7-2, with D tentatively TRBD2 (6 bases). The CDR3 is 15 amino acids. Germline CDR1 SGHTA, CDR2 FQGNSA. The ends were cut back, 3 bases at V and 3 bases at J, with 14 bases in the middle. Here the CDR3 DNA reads TGTGCCAGCAGCTTCATAGCTGGCGGGAAAGAGACCCAGTACTTC. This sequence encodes CASSFIAGGKETQYF.

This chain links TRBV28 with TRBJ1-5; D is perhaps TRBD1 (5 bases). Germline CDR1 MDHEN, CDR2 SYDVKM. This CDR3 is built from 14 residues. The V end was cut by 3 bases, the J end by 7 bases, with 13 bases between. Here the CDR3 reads CASSFRAAWQPQHF. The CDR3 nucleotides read TGTGCCAGCAGTTTCAGGGCAGCTTGGCAGCCCCAGCATTTT. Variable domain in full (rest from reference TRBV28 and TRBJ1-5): DVKVTQSSRYLVKRTGEKVFLECVQDMDHENMFWYRQDPGLGLRLIYFSYDVKMKEKGDIPEGYSVSREKKERFSLILESASTNQTSMYLCASSFRAAWQPQHFGDGTRLSIL.

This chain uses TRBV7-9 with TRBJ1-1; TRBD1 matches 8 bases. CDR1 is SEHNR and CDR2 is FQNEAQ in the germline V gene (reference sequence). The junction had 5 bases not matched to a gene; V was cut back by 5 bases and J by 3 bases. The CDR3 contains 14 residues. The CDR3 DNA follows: TGTGCCAGCAGCATCGACAGGGGTGACACTGAAGCTTTCTTT. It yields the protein CASSIDRGDTEAFF.

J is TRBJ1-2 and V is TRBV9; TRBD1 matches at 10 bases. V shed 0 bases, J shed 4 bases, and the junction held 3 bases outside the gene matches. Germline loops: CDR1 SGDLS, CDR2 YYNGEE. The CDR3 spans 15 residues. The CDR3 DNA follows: TGTGCCAGCAGCGTAGGGACAGGGGGAGGCTATGGCTACACCTTC. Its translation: CASSVGTGGGYGYTF.

CDR3 amino acids: CASSSWEGSGLEFF. The DNA of the CDR3 is TGTGCCAGCAGTTCGTGGGAGGGATCTGGGCTTGAGTTCTTC. The rearrangement links TRBV27 to TRBJ2-1; TRBD2 matches at 7 bases. Germline V CDR1 and CDR2: MNHEY, SMNVEV (reference sequence). The ends lost 4 bases at V and 14 bases at J; junction bases unmatched: 14. The CDR3 is 14 amino acids.

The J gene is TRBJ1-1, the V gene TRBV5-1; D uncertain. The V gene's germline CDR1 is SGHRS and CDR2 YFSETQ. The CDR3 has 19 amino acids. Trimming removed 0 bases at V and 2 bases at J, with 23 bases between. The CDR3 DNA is TGCGCCAGCAGCTTGGGACGGGGTACCGGGGAGGAGGTCAACACTGAAGCTTTCTTT. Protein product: CASSLGRGTGEEVNTEAFF.

CDR3 sequence: CASSQLDTGGIVYTF. In DNA, the CDR3 is TGCGCCAGCAGCCAACTCGACACAGGGGGTATCGTCTACACCTTC. The chain uses TRBV4-1 and TRBJ1-2, with 8 bases fitting TRBD1. The germline CDR1 and CDR2 sequences are MGHRA and YSYEKL. V lost 2 bases, J lost 10 bases, and 12 bases stayed unmatched. The CDR3 is 15 amino acids.

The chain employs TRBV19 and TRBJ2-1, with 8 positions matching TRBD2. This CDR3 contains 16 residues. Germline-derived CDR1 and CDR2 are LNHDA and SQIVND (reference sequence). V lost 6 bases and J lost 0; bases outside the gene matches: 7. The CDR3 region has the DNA TGTGCCAGTAGCCCCAGGCGGGGGGACTCCTACAATGAGCAGTTCTTC. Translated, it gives CASSPRRGDSYNEQFF.

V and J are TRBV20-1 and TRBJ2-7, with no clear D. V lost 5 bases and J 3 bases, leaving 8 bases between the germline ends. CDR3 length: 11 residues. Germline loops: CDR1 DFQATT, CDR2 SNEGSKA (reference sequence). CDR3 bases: TGCAGTGCTTTCACTCGCTACGAGCAGTACTTC. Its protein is CSAFTRYEQYF.

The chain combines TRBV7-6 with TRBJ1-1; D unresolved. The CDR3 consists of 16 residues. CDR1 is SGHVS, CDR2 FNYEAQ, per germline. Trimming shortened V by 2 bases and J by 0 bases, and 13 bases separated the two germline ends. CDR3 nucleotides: TGTGCCAGCAGCTTAAATACACCGCTTATGAACACTGAAGCTTTCTTT. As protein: CASSLNTPLMNTEAFF.

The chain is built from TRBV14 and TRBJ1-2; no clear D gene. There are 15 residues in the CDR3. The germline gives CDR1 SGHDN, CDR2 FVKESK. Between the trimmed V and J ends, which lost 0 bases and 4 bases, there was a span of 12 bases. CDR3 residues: CASSQEWGVSYGYTF. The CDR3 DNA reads TGTGCCAGCAGCCAAGAATGGGGAGTCAGCTATGGCTACACCTTC.

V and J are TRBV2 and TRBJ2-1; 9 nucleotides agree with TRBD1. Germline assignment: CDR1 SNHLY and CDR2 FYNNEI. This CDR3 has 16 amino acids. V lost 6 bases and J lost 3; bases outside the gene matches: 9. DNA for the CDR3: TGTGCCAGCAGGGGGACAGGGACTTTTAACTACAATGAGCAGTTCTTC. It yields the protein CASRGTGTFNYNEQFF.

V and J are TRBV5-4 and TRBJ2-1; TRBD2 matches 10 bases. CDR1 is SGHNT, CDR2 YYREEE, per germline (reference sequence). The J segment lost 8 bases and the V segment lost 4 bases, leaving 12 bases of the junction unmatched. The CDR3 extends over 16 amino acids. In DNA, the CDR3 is TGTGCCAGCAGCCATACGCAACTAGCGGGGAGCGATGAGCAGTTCTTC. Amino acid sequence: CASSHTQLAGSDEQFF.

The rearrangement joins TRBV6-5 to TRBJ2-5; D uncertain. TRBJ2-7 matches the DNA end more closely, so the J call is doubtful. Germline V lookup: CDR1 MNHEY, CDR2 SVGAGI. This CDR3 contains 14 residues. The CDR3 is CASRSLADSYEQYF. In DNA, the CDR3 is TGTGCCAGCAGGTCCTTGGCGGACTCCTACGAGCAGTACTTC.

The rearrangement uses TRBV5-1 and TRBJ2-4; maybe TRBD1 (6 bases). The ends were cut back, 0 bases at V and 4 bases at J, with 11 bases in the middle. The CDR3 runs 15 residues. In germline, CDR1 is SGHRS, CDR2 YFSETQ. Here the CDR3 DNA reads TGCGCCAGCAGCTTGGAAGGGGGACAAAAAAACATTCAGTACTTC. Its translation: CASSLEGGQKNIQYF.

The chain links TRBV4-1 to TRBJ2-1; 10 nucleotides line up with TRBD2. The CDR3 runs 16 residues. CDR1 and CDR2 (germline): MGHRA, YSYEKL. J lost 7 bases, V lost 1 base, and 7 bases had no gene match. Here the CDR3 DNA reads TGCGCCAGCAGCCAAGTGCTAGCGGGGGCTGTAAATGAGCAGTTCTTC. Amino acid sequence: CASSQVLAGAVNEQFF.

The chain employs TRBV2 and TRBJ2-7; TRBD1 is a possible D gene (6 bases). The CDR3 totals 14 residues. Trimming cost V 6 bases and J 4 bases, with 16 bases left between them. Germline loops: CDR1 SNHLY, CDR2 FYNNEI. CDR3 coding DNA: TGTGCCAGCAGCCATTCGGACAGCCTATACGAGCAGTACTTC. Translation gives CASSHSDSLYEQYF.

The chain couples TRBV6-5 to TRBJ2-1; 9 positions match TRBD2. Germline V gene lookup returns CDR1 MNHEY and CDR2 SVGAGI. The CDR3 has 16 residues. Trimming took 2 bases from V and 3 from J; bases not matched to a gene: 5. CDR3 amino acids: CASSYVASGVYNEQFF. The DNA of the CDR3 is TGTGCCAGCAGTTACGTGGCTAGCGGGGTCTACAATGAGCAGTTCTTC.

CDR3 bases: TGTGCCACCAGCAGAGATTCAAGCGGGGGAGGCGCAGATACGCAGTATTTT. It encodes CATSRDSSGGGADTQYF. V and J are TRBV15 and TRBJ2-3; TRBD2 matches at 8 bases. The J segment lost 4 bases and the V segment lost 0 bases, leaving 9 bases of the junction unmatched. CDR3 size: 17 residues. Germline loops: CDR1 LNHNV, CDR2 YYDKDF (reference sequence).

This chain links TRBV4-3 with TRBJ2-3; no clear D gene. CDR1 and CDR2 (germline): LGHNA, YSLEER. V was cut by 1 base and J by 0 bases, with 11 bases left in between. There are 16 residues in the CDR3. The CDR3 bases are TGCGCCAGCAGCCAAGGAAGCGACGGGAGCACAGATACGCAGTATTTT. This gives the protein CASSQGSDGSTDTQYF.